This T cell receptor (beta chain) was sequenced during a study of cytomegalovirus exposure and HLA in healthy donors. Concerning this clone itself: The antigen is undetermined.

The V and J ends lost 3 bases and 2 bases, in that order; junction bases with no gene match: 4. Germline CDR1 and CDR2: MNHEY and SMNVEV (reference sequence). This CDR3 is built from 15 residues. The study, taken as a whole, reports: The listing of some 170 TCR beta chains classed them as cytomegalovirus-associated.

Clones were read by immunoSEQ multiplex PCR, and TCRdb kept only the in-frame ones, dropping some. Among roughly 120,000 clones, roughly 88% were seen once, and the ten largest hold roughly 1.4%. The TCR sequence derives from a woman aged 25 to 39 in good health and CMV-seropositive. V usage is TRBV27 and J usage is TRBJ2-1; TRBD2 agrees at 7 bases. The sequencing sample was made of PBMCs. The CDR3 coding sequence is TGTGCCAGCAGTTTCGTGGGAGGGCCCTACAATGAGCAGTTCTTC. Amino acids: CASSFVGGPYNEQFF.